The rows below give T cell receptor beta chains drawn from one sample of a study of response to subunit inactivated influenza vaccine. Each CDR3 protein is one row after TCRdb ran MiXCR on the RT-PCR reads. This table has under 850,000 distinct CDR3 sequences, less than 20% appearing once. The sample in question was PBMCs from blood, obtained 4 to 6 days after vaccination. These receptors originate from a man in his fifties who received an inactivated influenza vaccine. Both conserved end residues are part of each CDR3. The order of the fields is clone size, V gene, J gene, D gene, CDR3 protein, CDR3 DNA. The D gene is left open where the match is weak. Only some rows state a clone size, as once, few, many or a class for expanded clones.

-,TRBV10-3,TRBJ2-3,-,CAIGTTDTQYF,TGTGCCATCGGGACCACAGATACGCAGTATTTT
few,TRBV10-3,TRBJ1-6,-,CAISELSSYNSPLHF,TGTGCCATCAGTGAGCTCAGCTCCTATAATTCACCCCTCCACTTT
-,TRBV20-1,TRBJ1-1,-,CSARDWRNTEAFF,TGCAGTGCTAGAGACTGGAGGAACACTGAAGCTTTCTTT
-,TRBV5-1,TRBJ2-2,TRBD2,CASSPLAGEVTGELFF,TGCGCCAGCAGCCCGCTAGCGGGAGAGGTCACCGGGGAGCTGTTTTTT
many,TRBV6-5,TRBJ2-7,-,CASSYDDASYEQYF,TGTGCCAGCAGTTACGATGACGCCTCCTACGAGCAGTACTTC
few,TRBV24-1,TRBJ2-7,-,CATRRQTEPYEQYF,TGTGCCACCAGACGACAGACAGAACCCTACGAGCAGTACTTC
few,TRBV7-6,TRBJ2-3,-,CASSRLGGRGTDTQYF,TGTGCCAGCAGCCGTTTGGGGGGCCGGGGCACAGATACGCAGTATTTT
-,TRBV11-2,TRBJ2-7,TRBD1,CASSADRGPSYEQYF,TGTGCCAGCAGCGCGGACAGGGGACCCTCCTACGAGCAGTACTTC
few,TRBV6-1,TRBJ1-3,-,CASRRTVTSGNTIYF,TGTGCCAGCAGGAGGACCGTGACGTCTGGAAACACCATATATTTT
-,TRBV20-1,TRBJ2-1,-,CSALPLQLRLVNEQFF,TGCAGTGCTCTACCACTACAATTACGACTGGTCAATGAGCAGTTCTTC
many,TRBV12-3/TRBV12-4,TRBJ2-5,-,CASSLGAGRETQYF,TGTGCCAGCAGCTTAGGAGCCGGGAGAGAGACCCAGTACTTC
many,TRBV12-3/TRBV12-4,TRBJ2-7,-,CASSLGGGPSSYEQYF,TGTGCCAGCAGTTTGGGAGGAGGTCCGAGCTCCTACGAGCAGTACTTC
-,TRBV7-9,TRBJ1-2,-,CASSWRTGDYGYTF,TGTGCCAGCAGCTGGAGGACGGGCGACTATGGCTACACCTTC
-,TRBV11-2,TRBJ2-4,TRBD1,CASSLGGTGSIQYF,TGTGCCAGCAGCTTAGGTGGGACAGGGTCCATTCAGTACTTC
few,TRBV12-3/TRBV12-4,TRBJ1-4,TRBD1,CASRYDRGTTNEKLFF,TGTGCCAGCAGATACGACAGGGGAACTACTAATGAAAAACTGTTTTTT
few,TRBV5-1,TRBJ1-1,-,CASSLSKLNTEAFF,TGCGCCAGCAGCTTGAGTAAACTGAACACTGAAGCTTTCTTT
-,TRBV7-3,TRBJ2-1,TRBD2,CASSLNPASGRVYNEQFF,TGTGCCAGCAGCTTAAACCCCGCTAGCGGGAGGGTTTACAATGAGCAGTTCTTC
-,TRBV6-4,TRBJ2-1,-,CASSDPGNWDEQFF,TGTGCCAGCAGTGATCCGGGCAATTGGGATGAGCAGTTCTTC
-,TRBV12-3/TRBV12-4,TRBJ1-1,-,CASSLSATRAFF,TGTGCCAGCAGTTTATCGGCCACCCGAGCTTTCTTT
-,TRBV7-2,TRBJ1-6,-,CASSRDGLYNSPLHF,TGTGCCAGCAGCCGAGACGGACTTTATAATTCACCCCTCCACTTT
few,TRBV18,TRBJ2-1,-,CASSPRSALRVSEQFF,TGTGCCAGCTCACCGCGCAGCGCCTTGAGGGTATCGGAGCAGTTCTTC
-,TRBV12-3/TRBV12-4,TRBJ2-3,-,CASSLTEGDTQYF,TGTGCCAGCAGTTTAACGGAGGGGGATACGCAGTATTTT
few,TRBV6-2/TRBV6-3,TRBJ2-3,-,CASRLTGEGDTQYF,TGTGCCAGCAGACTTACAGGGGAGGGAGATACGCAGTATTTT
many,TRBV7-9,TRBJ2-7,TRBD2,CASSYSGLYEQYF,TGTGCCAGCAGCTATAGCGGGCTCTACGAGCAGTACTTC
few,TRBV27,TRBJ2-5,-,CASSLLGTRETQYF,TGTGCCAGCAGTTTATTGGGTACTAGGGAGACCCAGTACTTC
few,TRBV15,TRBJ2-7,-,CATSRGGGHLYEQYF,TGTGCCACCAGCAGAGGAGGGGGACACCTTTACGAGCAGTACTTC
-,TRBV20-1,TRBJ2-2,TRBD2,CSARGGTGELFF,TGCAGTGCTAGGGGGGGGACCGGGGAGCTGTTTTTT
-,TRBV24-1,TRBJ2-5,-,CATSDRDNQETQYF,TGTGCCACCAGTGATCGGGACAATCAAGAGACCCAGTACTTC
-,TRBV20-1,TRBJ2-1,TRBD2,CSLGLVNYNEQFF,TGCAGTTTGGGACTAGTCAATTACAATGAGCAGTTCTTC
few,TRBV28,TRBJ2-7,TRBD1,CASSFLGTGDYEQYF,TGTGCCAGCAGTTTTCTCGGGACAGGGGACTACGAGCAGTACTTC
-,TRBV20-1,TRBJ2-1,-,CSAPTPRGLNEQFF,TGCAGTGCTCCCACCCCGCGGGGGCTCAATGAGCAGTTCTTC
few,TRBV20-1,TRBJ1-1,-,CTGGGNTEAFF,TGCACCGGGGGGGGAAACACTGAAGCTTTCTTT
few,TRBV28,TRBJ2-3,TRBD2,CASSPRHSKLAGVEDTQYF,TGTGCCAGCAGCCCCCGGCACTCAAAACTAGCGGGAGTTGAGGATACGCAGTATTTT
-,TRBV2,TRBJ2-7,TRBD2,CASSEGRLADYEQYF,TGTGCCAGCAGTGAAGGAAGGCTAGCGGACTACGAGCAGTACTTC
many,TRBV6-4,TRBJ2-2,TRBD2,CASKKGQPGLAGVTGELFF,TGTGCCAGCAAAAAGGGCCAACCGGGACTAGCGGGAGTCACCGGGGAGCTGTTTTTT
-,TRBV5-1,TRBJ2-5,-,CASSFGRQQETQYF,TGCGCCAGCAGCTTTGGCAGACAGCAAGAGACCCAGTACTTC
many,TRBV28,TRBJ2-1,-,CASSLSTPNEQFF,TGTGCCAGCAGTTTAAGTACTCCCAATGAGCAGTTCTTC
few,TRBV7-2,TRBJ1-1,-,CASSSRWGGYTEAFF,TGTGCCAGCAGCTCGCGGTGGGGGGGTTACACTGAAGCTTTCTTT
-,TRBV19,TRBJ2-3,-,CASSIGGEKQYF,TGTGCCAGTAGTATAGGCGGGGAGAAGCAGTATTTT
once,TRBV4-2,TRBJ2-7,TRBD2,CASSQVELASAYEQYF,TGTGCCAGCAGCCAAGTAGAACTAGCGTCCGCCTACGAGCAGTACTTC
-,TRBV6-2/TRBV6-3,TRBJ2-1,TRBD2,CASSPGTRVHNEQFF,TGTGCCAGCAGCCCCGGGACTAGGGTCCACAATGAGCAGTTCTTC
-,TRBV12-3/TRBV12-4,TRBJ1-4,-,CASSLRGPYEKLFF,TGTGCCAGCAGCCTGCGGGGTCCGTATGAAAAACTGTTTTTT
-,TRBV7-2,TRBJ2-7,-,CASRRTALYEQYF,TGTGCCAGCAGGCGGACAGCTCTTTACGAGCAGTACTTC
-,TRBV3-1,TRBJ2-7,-,CASSQAGRVPYEQYF,TGTGCCAGCAGCCAAGCGGGCAGGGTCCCCTACGAGCAGTACTTC